This TCR beta chain was captured by sequencing in a study of blood T cell repertoires in COVID-19. Across the whole study: Researchers got acute and convalescent COVID-19 samples from the United States, Italy and Spain. In each case, the material was cDNA or gDNA derived from T cells, B-cell-depleted T cells, or PBMCs.

The CDR3 runs 13 residues. Germline CDR1 is LGHDT and CDR2 is YNNKEL (reference sequence). Trimming took 4 bases from V and 7 from J; bases not matched to a gene: 5. Per the original methods: Estimation of nucleated cell counts was performed using reference gene primer amplification. The method was immunoSEQ multiplex PCR; TCRdb's version includes in-frame clones alone and lacks a portion of them. V and J calls plus clone size are reproduced from that table; the DNA served to infer D and trimming. The profile shows a few hundred thousand clones, more than 80% of them singletons. The sequence was obtained from a woman of 80 years or more with acute or convalescent COVID-19. The sample taken for sequencing was peripheral blood. The chain couples TRBV3-1 (or the pseudogene TRBV3-2) to TRBJ1-2; 8 nucleotides align to TRBD1. The CDR3 bases are TGTGCCAGCAGCCTCAGGGGGCTGCCTGGCTACACCTTC. Amino acids: CASSLRGLPGYTF.